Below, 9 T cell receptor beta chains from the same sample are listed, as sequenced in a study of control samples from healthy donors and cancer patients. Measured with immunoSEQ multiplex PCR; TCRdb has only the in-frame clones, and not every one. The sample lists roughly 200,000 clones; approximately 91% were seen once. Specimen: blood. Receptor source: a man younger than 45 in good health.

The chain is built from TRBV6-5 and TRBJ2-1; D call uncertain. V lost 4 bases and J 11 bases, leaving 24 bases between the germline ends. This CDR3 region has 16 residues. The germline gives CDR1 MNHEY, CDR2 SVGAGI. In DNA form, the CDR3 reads TGTGCCAGCAGTTCCAACCGACAAATATCTCAAAGAAAGCAGTTCTTC. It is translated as CASSSNRQISQRKQFF.

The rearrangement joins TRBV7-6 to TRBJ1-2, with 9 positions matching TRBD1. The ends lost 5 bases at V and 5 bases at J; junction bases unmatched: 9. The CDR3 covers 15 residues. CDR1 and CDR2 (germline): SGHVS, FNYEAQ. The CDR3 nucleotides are TGTGCCAGCAGCCCGGACAGGGGCTCCTCGTATGGCTACACCTTC. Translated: CASSPDRGSSYGYTF.

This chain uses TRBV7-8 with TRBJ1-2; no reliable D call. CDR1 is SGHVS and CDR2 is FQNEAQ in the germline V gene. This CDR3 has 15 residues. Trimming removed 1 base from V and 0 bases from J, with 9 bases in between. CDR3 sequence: CASSLGTATNYGYTF. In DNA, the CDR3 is TGTGCCAGCAGCTTAGGAACAGCTACTAACTATGGCTACACCTTC.

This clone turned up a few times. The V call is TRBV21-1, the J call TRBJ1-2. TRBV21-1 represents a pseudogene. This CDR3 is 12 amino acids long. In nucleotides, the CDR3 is TGTGCCAGCAGCATTCGCCTTTATGGCTACACCTTC. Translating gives CASSIRLYGYTF.

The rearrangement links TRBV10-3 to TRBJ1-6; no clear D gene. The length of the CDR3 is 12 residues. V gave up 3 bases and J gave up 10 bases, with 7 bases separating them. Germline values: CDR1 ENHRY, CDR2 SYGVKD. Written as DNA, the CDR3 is TGTGCCATCAGTGATATCGCCTCACCCCTCCACTTT. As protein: CAISDIASPLHF.

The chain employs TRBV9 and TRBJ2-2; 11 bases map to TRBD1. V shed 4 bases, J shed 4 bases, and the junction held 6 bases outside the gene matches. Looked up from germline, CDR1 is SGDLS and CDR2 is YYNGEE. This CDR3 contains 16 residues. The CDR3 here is CASSPGQGAGTGELFF. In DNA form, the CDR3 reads TGTGCCAGCAGCCCAGGACAGGGGGCAGGCACCGGGGAGCTGTTTTTT.

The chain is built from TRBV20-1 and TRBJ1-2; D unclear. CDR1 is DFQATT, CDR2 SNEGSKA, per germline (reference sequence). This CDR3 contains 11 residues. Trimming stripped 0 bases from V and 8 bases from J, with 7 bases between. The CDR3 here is CSARDPRGYTF. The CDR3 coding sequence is TGCAGTGCTAGAGATCCCAGGGGCTACACCTTC.

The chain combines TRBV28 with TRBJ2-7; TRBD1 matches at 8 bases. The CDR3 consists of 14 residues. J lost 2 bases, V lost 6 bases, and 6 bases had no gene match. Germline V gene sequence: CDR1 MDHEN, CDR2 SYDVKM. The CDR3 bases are TGTGCCAGCAGCAGACAGGGGCGCACCTACGAGCAGTACTTC. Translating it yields CASSRQGRTYEQYF.

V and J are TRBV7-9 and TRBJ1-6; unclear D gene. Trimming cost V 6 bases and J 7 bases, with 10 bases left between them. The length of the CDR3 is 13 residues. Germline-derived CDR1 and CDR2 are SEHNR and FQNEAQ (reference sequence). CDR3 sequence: CASRPSGNSPLHF. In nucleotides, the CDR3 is TGTGCCAGCAGGCCGAGTGGGAATTCACCCCTCCACTTT.